This T cell receptor beta chain was observed in a study of PD-1 blockade in classical Hodgkin lymphoma. Findings of the study overall: CD4+ but not CD8+ TCR diversity rose significantly by C4D1.

Time point here: cycle 4 day 1 (C4D1), after around six weeks of nivolumab. Every patient relapsed after autologous stem cell transplantation, and brentuximab vedotin exposure varied. Relapsed/refractory classical Hodgkin lymphoma patients had complete, partial or progressive responses. CDR1 SGHVS and CDR2 FQNEAQ come from the germline V gene. The length of the CDR3 is 16 residues. Trimming took 1 base from V and 4 from J, leaving 13 bases between them. Note on this clone: No antigen is known for it.

Sequencing was performed with immunoSEQ multiplex PCR; in TCRdb, only in-frame clones are kept and a portion is missing. The data contain about 23,000 clones, roughly 90% of them seen just once; the ten biggest clones take up around 25%. This material consisted of peripheral blood mononuclear cells (PBMCs), taken before the fourth cycle of nivolumab. The clonotype was recovered from a human donor with classical Hodgkin lymphoma. The gene calls are TRBV7-8 and TRBJ1-4, with D possibly matching TRBD1 (5 bases). CDR3 protein: CASSLVSGQINEKLFF. In nucleotides, the CDR3 is TGTGCCAGCAGCTTAGTCTCCGGACAAATTAATGAAAAACTGTTTTTT. Based on the CDR3 plus reference TRBV7-8 and TRBJ1-4, the full variable domain is GAGVSQSPRYKVAKRGQDVALRCDPISGHVSLFWYQQALGQGPEFLTYFQNEAQLDKSGLPSDRFFAERPEGSVSTLKIQRTQQEDSAVYLCASSLVSGQINEKLFFGSGTQLSVL.